Described below is a single T cell receptor (beta chain) sequence and its context. This clone was found a few times. The antigen it binds to is not known. No base-level quality is on record; no much larger clone is a single base apart. TCRbeta CDR3 regions were amplified from genomic DNA using the immunoSEQ Assay, a bias-controlled multiplex PCR. On the authors' methods: Within the assay, amplification of reference gene primers was used to estimate how many nucleated cells each sample contained. To quantify the absolute abundance of each unique TCRbeta CDR3 rearrangement, sequence reads were collapsed and filtered. For each sample, productive Simpson clonality was calculated as the square root of Simpson's diversity index over productive rearrangements. The table was pulled from immuneACCESS by TCRdb, which kept in-frame rearrangements only. Such tables lose some clones; where checked, under half of the loss comes from unresolved V genes, and the rest has no known cause. The D gene and trimming were derived from the DNA, and the V and J assignments and clone size from that table. The sample table holds about 200,000 clones, of which 88% were seen once. The ten top clones hold 4.4% of the sample.

This sample stems from a study of blood T cell repertoires in COVID-19 (dated by TCRdb to 2020 to 2022). Turning to the overall study: Collaborator samples came from the United States, Italy and Spain and covered acute and convalescent phases of COVID-19. The repertoires were released in a freely available public database meant as a resource for research on the immune response to SARS-CoV-2. The sample metadata nearly always contained a de-identified subject ID, COVID-19 status, age in years and sex. Samples were obtained from the ongoing ImmuneRACE study (first 160 participants) and from 1,254 subjects provided by 6 global collaborators. The prospective study material was composed of cDNA or gDNA derived from T cells, B-cell-depleted T cells, or PBMCs. Deeply sampled blood TCRbeta repertoires from subjects exposed to, actively infected with, or recovered from COVID-19 were included in the dataset. HLA class I and class II types, where available, came from metadata supplied by the sample provider rather than from assay-based typing.

Whole blood was collected in K2EDTA tubes by collaborating institutions according to the institutions' own protocols. For TCRbeta analysis, collaborator samples were shipped as frozen whole blood, as isolated PBMCs, or as DNA extracted from either sample type. Overall results and qualifications from the work: How much clinical and demographic metadata was included differed by source and by participant, and the metadata was provided uncurated.

The CDR3 covers 12 residues, taking in both the cysteine and the phenylalanine. The read is trimmed to its CDR3 DNA, 36 bases read in frame from base 1. V is cut by 0 bases and J by 10 bases, and the space between the germline ends is 10 bases. Per the germline V gene, SGDLS is the CDR1 and YYNGEE is the CDR2. Sample: peripheral blood. The rearranged chain carries TRBV9 and TRBJ1-1; matching of 6 bases hints at TRBD1 as the D gene. The sequence came from a human donor in a cohort sampled during active COVID-19. The CDR3 reads as follows: CASSVDTGPAFF. The nucleotides read TGTGCCAGCAGCGTAGACACAGGGCCAGCTTTCTTT.